Following are 4 T cell receptor beta chains from one sample sequenced in a study of shared clonotypes between healthy human individuals. Sequenced by immunoSEQ multiplex PCR; TCRdb stores in-frame clones only, minus some. The sample carries some 1,100,000 clones, approximately 80% recorded once. Material: memory CD4+ T cells from PBMCs. Subset defined: CD45RA-negative fraction. The source is a man between 18 and 35 years old in good health. Some clones in this sample may be carry-over from other donors' samples.

The J gene is TRBJ1-1, the V gene TRBV6-6; D unresolved. The V end was cut by 0 bases, the J end by 6 bases, with 11 bases between. The germline gives CDR1 MNHNY, CDR2 SVGAGI (reference sequence). The CDR3 sequence is 14 residues long. DNA of the CDR3: TGTGCCAGCAGTTACTCTAAGAGGAATTCTGAAGCTTTCTTT. Translated: CASSYSKRNSEAFF.

This sequence joins TRBV4-2 and TRBJ1-2; D might be TRBD1 (6 bases). This CDR3 has 15 amino acids. Per germline, CDR1 LGHNA and CDR2 YNFKEQ. V dropped 1 base and J dropped 7 bases, with 16 bases sitting between them. CDR3 bases: TGTGCCAGCAGCCAAGGTGGACAGCGCTTAGGTGGCTACACCTTC. Translation: CASSQGGQRLGGYTF.

To note about this clone: Mismatch with germline at one junction end may stem from a read error. V usage is TRBV7-2 and J usage is TRBJ2-1; 9 bases line up with TRBD1. Germline V gives CDR1 SGHTA, CDR2 FQGNSA. This CDR3 contains 11 residues. CDR3 bases: TGTGCCAGCAGCAAGGGACAGGGTTGGGTCTTC. Amino acid sequence: CASSKGQGWVF.

This clone came up a few times. This chain connects TRBV6-1 to TRBJ1-5; possible D gene TRBD1, 5 bases. V was clipped by 4 bases and J by 3 bases, with 16 bases between them. The germline gives CDR1 MNHNS, CDR2 SASEGT. The CDR3 extends over 16 amino acids. CDR3 region: CASSARDGFPNQPQHF. In DNA, the CDR3 is TGTGCCAGCAGTGCGCGGGACGGCTTTCCCAATCAGCCCCAGCATTTT.